This T cell receptor beta chain was captured by sequencing in a study of blood T cells in healthy people across ages (dated by TCRdb to between 2014 and 2017). Notes on the research overall: In model experiments, template switching captured roughly one uniquely barcoded TCR beta cDNA molecule for every two T cells. Using the same blood draw, the study looked at two additional independent replicas of 1 million unique cDNA reads for two donors, one aged 18 to 30 and the other aged 80 or older. Four age groups were formed from the donors: young (average 16 years), middle-aged (approximately 39), aged (approximately 60) and long-lived (around 82). The study measured age-related changes in TCR beta repertoire diversity using deep sequencing normalized with unique cDNA molecular identifiers.

Findings and caveats that apply to the study as a whole: Because profiling used bulk unsorted PBMCs, naive and antigen-experienced compartments could not be compared conclusively. Estimates of total diversity from one million sequenced T cells were regarded as lower bounds and underestimates. Because the CMV infection status of the donors was unknown, age-related changes in expanded clonotypes may potentially have been confounded. As age increased, observed TCR beta diversity per million T cells dropped in a roughly linear way, and a significant reduction was already evident by age about 40. The percentage of naive T cells measured by flow cytometry correlated strongly with observed TCR beta diversity. Compared with the aged group, the long-lived group had more naive CD4+ T cells, fewer expanded clones and increased TCR diversity, a pattern suggesting age selection.

Donors were around 37 systemically healthy Caucasian individuals from Russia aged roughly 6 to 90 years. Approximately 11 milliliters of peripheral blood were drawn from each donor into EDTA-treated Vacutainer tubes. Ficoll-Paque density-gradient centrifugation was used to isolate PBMCs, with at least 6 million per sample. Trizol reagent was used to extract total RNA from the PBMCs, yielding at least 5.5 micrograms per sample. For every donor, an aliquot of PBMCs went through flow cytometry to measure the percentages of naive CD45RAhigh/CD27high T cells. Library construction relied on 5' RACE. The instrument given in TCRdb is Illumina HiSeq 2500. A second PCR of roughly 7 to 11 cycles was run with a J-beta primer mix and a sample-barcoded 5' primer. A unique molecular identifier was introduced onto each TCR beta cDNA molecule by a template-switch 5' adaptor carrying 12 random nucleotides. At least 3 million CDR3-containing paired-end reads were obtained from each sample. First-strand cDNA synthesis was performed from all RNA using the Mint cDNA synthesis kit, with priming by a TRBC-specific oligonucleotide. Following uracil-DNA glycosylase treatment, a first 18-cycle PCR with universal primers M1SS and BC2_uni_R was performed on all cDNA. As for the authors' bioinformatics: For normalization, 1 million high-quality reads, each with a distinct molecular identifier, were randomly selected from each sample. Instead of being binned into consensus sequences, reads that shared molecular identifiers were thrown out. MiTCR, run with a Q25 quality threshold and the strictest error-elimination algorithm, handled CDR3 identification, clonotype clustering and error correction. A nonparametric unseen species model with Euler transformation was used to estimate a lower bound on total TCR beta diversity. The public reads were quality trimmed at Q25 with fastp and then assembled into clones with MiXCR by TCRdb, keeping productive beta chains. One record per CDR3 amino acid sequence lists the most common genes and DNA. The V and J calls here are based on TCRdb, not the publication. The sample has approximately 800,000 distinct CDR3 sequences on record, 20% to 30% of them singletons. The ten largest account for around 3% of the sample.

Notes on this clonotype: Which antigen it targets is not known. Nothing much larger sits one base from this clone, and base qualities are not available.

A further study also used this sample, focusing on T cells of mothers and their children. The second paper states: The donors were nine systemically healthy Caucasian individuals, made up of three mothers and their six children. cDNA synthesis consumed the entire amount of extracted RNA, loaded at roughly 1.5 ug RNA in each 15 ul reaction. In the second PCR, the M1S primer introduced both the sample barcodes and 2-4 random nucleotides. Over 9 million TCR beta CDR3 reads came from each mother, compared with a few million reads from each child. TCR recombination output is similarly shaped by thymic selection in related and unrelated pairs, with a minor effect exerted by inherited differences. Normalized repertoire overlap in related mother-child pairs was always slightly higher than in unrelated mother-child pairs, but the difference was never significant. Persistent microchimeric T cell clones were not detected, at a sensitivity of 95 to 100 clones per million clonotypes. To look for features that set related mother-child pairs apart from unrelated individuals, the researchers ran deep NGS to compare the TCR beta repertoires of mothers and children. The mean age was 40 +/- 4 years for the mothers and around 10 +/- 4 years for the children. After adapter ligation with NEBNext reagents, the libraries were sequenced on Illumina HiSeq 2000 with 100+100 nt paired-end reads. To prevent cross-contamination, the mother and child libraries were prepared one month apart and sequenced in separate runs. For each donor, between roughly 450,000 and 2,300,000 distinct TCR beta clonotypes were identified. Naive TCR beta clonotypes were estimated from low-frequency clonotypes matched to each donor's FACS-determined naive share, without sorting.

Sequenced: blood. The receptor comes from a boy aged 10-17 years in good health.

The CDR3 corresponds to CASSTTWNTEAFF. The DNA sequence is as follows: TGTGCCAGCAGTACGACCTGGAACACTGAAGCTTTCTTT. The rearrangement combines TRBV28 with TRBJ1-1; too little of a D gene remains to name it. Taken from the germline V gene, the CDR1 and CDR2 loops are MDHEN and SYDVKM. The cysteine opens and the phenylalanine closes a CDR3 of 13 amino acids. Here the CDR3 DNA is all that survives: 39 bases in frame from base 1. V is shortened by 5 bases, J by 1 base, and the region joining them spans 8 bases.